This T cell receptor beta chain is from a study of PD-1 and CTLA-4 blockade in melanoma. Germline values: CDR1 SGDLS, CDR2 YYNGEE. The CDR3 contains 13 residues. The V end lost 2 bases, the J end lost 5 bases, and 7 bases lay between the germline ends. Some clones are missing from TCRdb's copy, which holds only in-frame ones; the method was immunoSEQ multiplex PCR. This table holds about 32,000 clones, about 87% found once. Sequences were derived from CD8+ T cells from peripheral blood, sampled from a patient given anti-PD-1 treatment. The J gene is TRBJ2-2, the V gene TRBV9; a possible D gene is TRBD2 (6 bases). The sequence was collected from a human donor with melanoma. In DNA form, the CDR3 reads TGTGCCAGCAGCGTTGGGGGGACCGGGGAGCTGTTTTTT. This translates into CASSVGGTGELFF.